This TCR beta chain was obtained from a study of T cells and Merkel cell carcinoma outcomes. Broader study findings: Reportedly, T-cell repertoire with density predicts Merkel cell carcinoma outcomes.

Clones were read by immunoSEQ multiplex PCR, and TCRdb kept only the in-frame ones, dropping some. Of 600 or so clones detected, roughly 90% appear once; the ten largest clones hold roughly 5%. Remarks on this clone: Its antigen is not known.

Sequencing input: tumor tissue from Merkel cell carcinoma. The receptor comes from a human donor with Merkel cell carcinoma.

DNA for the CDR3: TGCGCCAGCAGCCCTGTTTCGCGGGGGTACTACGAGCAGTACTTC. Encoded protein: CASSPVSRGYYEQYF. The chain recombines TRBV5-1 with TRBJ2-7, with 7 bases fitting TRBD2. CDR3 length equals 15 residues. With 4 bases clipped from V and 3 bases from J, the junction kept 10 bases outside the gene matches. Germline V CDR1 and CDR2: SGHRS, YFSETQ.